One sample yielded the 3 T cell receptor beta chains listed below, sequenced in a study of PD-L1 blockade in urothelial cancer. Sequenced by immunoSEQ multiplex PCR; TCRdb stores in-frame clones only, minus some. The sample includes tens of thousands of clones, around 89% of them seen just once. The source was PBMCs, collected around atezolizumab (anti-PD-L1) treatment. The receptors were gathered from a man aged 55-75 years with urothelial cancer.

The rearrangement joins TRBV9 to TRBJ2-3; TRBD2 agrees at 9 bases. The CDR3 is 16 residues long. CDR1 and CDR2 (germline): SGDLS, YYNGEE. The J segment lost 3 bases and the V segment lost 4 bases, leaving 9 bases of the junction unmatched. CDR3 DNA: TGTGCCAGCAGCCCCGCGGGGGGGCCGGGGACAGATACGCAGTATTTT. Residues: CASSPAGGPGTDTQYF.

V is TRBV28 and J is TRBJ2-3; unclear D gene. V gave up 4 bases and J gave up 0 bases, with 5 bases separating them. Germline lookup yields CDR1 MDHEN and CDR2 SYDVKM. This CDR3 contains 13 residues. The CDR3 sequence: CASSSSSTDTQYF. The CDR3 region has the DNA TGTGCCAGCAGTTCCTCTAGCACAGATACGCAGTATTTT.

The chain couples TRBV6-5 to TRBJ2-1, with D possibly matching TRBD1 (6 bases). The V gene lost 2 bases and the J gene lost 8 bases, with 13 bases spanning the gap. CDR3 size: 14 residues. CDR1 and CDR2 from the germline V gene are MNHEY and SVGAGI. The CDR3 region has the DNA TGTGCCAGCAGTTACCAGACAGGTATGGATGAGCAGTTCTTC. Translated: CASSYQTGMDEQFF.